This TCR beta chain appears in the sequencing data of a study of T cell repertoires in cytomegalovirus infection. Study summary: Public TCR beta signatures marked donors with CMV infection and the matching HLA. Regarding the study as a whole: Cumulative frequency of public TCR beta families picked out carriers of CMV plus the relevant HLA. There were HLA-C-restricted CMV-specific TCR beta clonotypes dominating the ex vivo response.

TCRdb passed the reads through MiXCR, listing each CDR3 protein once. The repertoire holds about 260,000 distinct CDR3 sequences, with around 13% as singletons. The CDR3 covers 13 residues. Between the trimmed V and J ends, which lost 7 bases and 1 base, there was a span of 13 bases. CDR1 and CDR2 (germline): SQVTM, ANQGSEA. This clonotype has only a few counts. The antigen remains undetermined. The rearrangement uses TRBV29-1 and TRBJ1-1; D not certain. The TCR comes from a human donor in good health (CMV status not recorded). Some clones in this sample may be carry-over from other donors' samples. Sequencing used PBMCs. DNA for the CDR3: TGCAGCGCCGGAGGGAGGCGGAACACTGAAGCTTTCTTT. Residues: CSAGGRRNTEAFF.